This TCR beta chain emerged from a study of blood T cells in healthy people across ages. For the second PCR, which ran for roughly 6 to 12 cycles, a sample-barcoded 5' primer and a J-beta primer mix were used. TCRdb re-called the 5' RACE reads through MiXCR, storing one row per CDR3 protein. The sample consists of approximately 690,000 distinct CDR3 sequences, 58% of them appearing once. Germline V lookup: CDR1 MNHEY, CDR2 SVGEGT. V dropped 2 bases and J dropped 9 bases, with 11 bases sitting between them. This CDR3 contains 12 residues. The sequence came from a man aged 55 to 70 in good health. The rearrangement joins TRBV6-2 or TRBV6-3 to TRBJ2-7, with D perhaps matching TRBD2 (5 bases). Sample: blood. CDR3 in amino acids: CASSYPDRGQYF. CDR3 sequence (DNA): TGTGCCAGCAGTTACCCGGACCGGGGGCAGTACTTC.